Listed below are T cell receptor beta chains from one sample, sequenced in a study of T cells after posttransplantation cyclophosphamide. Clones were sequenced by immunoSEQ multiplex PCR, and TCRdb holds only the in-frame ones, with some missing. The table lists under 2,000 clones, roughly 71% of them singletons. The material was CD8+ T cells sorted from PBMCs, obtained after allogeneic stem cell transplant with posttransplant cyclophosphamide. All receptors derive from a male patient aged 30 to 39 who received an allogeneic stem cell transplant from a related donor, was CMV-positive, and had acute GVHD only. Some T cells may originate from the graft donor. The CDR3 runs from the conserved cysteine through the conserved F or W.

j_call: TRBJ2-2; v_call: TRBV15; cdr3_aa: CATSRDRQVGGELFF
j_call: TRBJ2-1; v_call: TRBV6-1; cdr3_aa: CASSELGRGTDPGQFF
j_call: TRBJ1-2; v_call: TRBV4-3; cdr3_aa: CASSQQGTWHGYTF
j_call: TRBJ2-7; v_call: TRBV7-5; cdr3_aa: CARSHGVRSNGTYEQYF
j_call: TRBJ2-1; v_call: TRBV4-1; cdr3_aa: CASSPPGTSGTEQFF
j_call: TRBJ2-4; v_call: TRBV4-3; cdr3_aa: CASSQDSQGVGKNIQYF
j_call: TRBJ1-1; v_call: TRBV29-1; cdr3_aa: CSADAGAEAFF
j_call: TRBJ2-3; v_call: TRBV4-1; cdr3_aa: CASSQGWGTDTQYF
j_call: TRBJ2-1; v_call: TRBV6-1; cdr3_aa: CASSTRTGAYNEQFF
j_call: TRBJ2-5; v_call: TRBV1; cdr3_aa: CTSSQPPLSRTSGGVFEETQYF
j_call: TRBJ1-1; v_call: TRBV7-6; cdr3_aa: CASSFSDRYNTEAFF
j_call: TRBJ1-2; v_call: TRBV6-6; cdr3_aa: CASSYGQGGGYTF
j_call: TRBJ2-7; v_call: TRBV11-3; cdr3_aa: CASSPTGAYEQYF
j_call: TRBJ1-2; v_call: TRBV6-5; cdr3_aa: CASSNPGQTSYGYTF
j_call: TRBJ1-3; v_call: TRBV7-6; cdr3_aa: CASSLARAVSGNTIYF
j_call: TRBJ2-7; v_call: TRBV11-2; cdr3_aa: CASSYSGGADYEQYF
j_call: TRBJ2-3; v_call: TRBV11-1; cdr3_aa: CASSPPTGERDTQYF
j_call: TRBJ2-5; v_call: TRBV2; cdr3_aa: CASMGIGLAGGEGTQYF
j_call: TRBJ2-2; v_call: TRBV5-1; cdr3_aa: CASQGSGELFF
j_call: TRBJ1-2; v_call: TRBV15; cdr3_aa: CATRGAGARGYTF
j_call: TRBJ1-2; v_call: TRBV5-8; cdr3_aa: CASSAQETYGYTF
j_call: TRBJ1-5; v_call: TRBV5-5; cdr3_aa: CASSLSDQPQHF
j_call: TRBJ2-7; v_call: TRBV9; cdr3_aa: CASSPWTSGHEQYF
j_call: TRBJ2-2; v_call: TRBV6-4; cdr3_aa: CASTSRGRNTGELFF
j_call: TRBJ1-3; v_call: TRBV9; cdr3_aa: CASSVGGDTIYF
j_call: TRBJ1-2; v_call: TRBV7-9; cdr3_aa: CASTGPGQTFYGYTF
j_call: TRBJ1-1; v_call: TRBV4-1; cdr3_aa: CASSQGRTEAFF
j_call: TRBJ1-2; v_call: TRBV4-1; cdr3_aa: CASSPRTGNYGYTF
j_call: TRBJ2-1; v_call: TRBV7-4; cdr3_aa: CASSPAGAYYNEQFF